The subject of this entry is one TCR beta chain. This record comes from a study of blood T cell repertoires in COVID-19. Original processing methods: Nucleated cell number was recorded as an estimate derived from reference gene primer amplification. The protocol was immunoSEQ multiplex PCR, while the TCRdb copy is restricted to in-frame clones and leaves out a portion. V and J calls and clone size are given by that table; D and trimming were obtained from the DNA. The sample yields over 45,000 clones, roughly 90% seen once. This CDR3 spans 17 amino acids. J gave up 4 bases and V 0 bases, and 8 bases lay outside the gene matches. Germline V gene data show CDR1 as SGHRS and CDR2 as YFSETQ.

The receptor comes from a man aged 35 to 55 with COVID-19, enrolled during active disease. Source material: peripheral blood. J is TRBJ2-2 and V is TRBV5-1; 8 bases are shared with TRBD1. The CDR3, as DNA: TGCGCCAGCAGCTTGGGCGAGACAGGGGCCCTCACCGGGGAGCTGTTTTTT. Translation gives CASSLGETGALTGELFF.